Following are 15 T cell receptor beta chains from one sample sequenced in a study of cytomegalovirus exposure and HLA in healthy donors. With 60 Vbeta and 13 Jbeta primers, the PCR was carried out. Clones were sequenced by immunoSEQ multiplex PCR, and TCRdb holds only the in-frame ones, with some missing. In the table there are about 180,000 clones, 65% to 85% of which are singletons. Sample: PBMCs. The receptors come from a girl aged 10 to 17 in good health and CMV-seropositive.

This clone was detected once. This chain links TRBV19 with TRBJ1-5, with D perhaps matching TRBD1 (5 bases). Between the trimmed V and J ends, which lost 3 bases and 0 bases, there was a span of 12 bases. The length of the CDR3 is 16 residues. CDR1 is LNHDA and CDR2 is SQIVND in the germline V gene (reference sequence). CDR3 sequence reads: CASSISRTRSNQPQHF. The CDR3 nucleotides are TGTGCCAGTAGTATCAGCCGGACACGTAGCAATCAGCCCCAGCATTTT.

Here the CDR3 DNA reads TGCGCCAGCAGGCGGACTAGCGGGACAGATACGCAGTATTTT. This encodes CASRRTSGTDTQYF. V and J are TRBV4-1 and TRBJ2-3; 11 bases line up with TRBD2. CDR1 is MGHRA and CDR2 is YSYEKL in the germline V gene. The trim removed 6 bases at V and 3 bases at J, leaving 2 bases unmatched. The CDR3 covers 14 residues.

The chain has TRBV7-9 and TRBJ2-1; TRBD2 matches at 9 bases. The CDR3 has 16 residues. The ends lost 10 bases at V and 0 bases at J; junction bases unmatched: 10. Germline lookup yields CDR1 SEHNR and CDR2 FQNEAQ (reference sequence). This CDR3 is CATWASGASSYNEQFF. The CDR3 region has the DNA TGTGCCACCTGGGCTAGCGGGGCGAGCTCCTACAATGAGCAGTTCTTC.

The V call is TRBV5-6, the J call TRBJ2-5; D gene unclear. The length of the CDR3 is 13 residues. The germline gives CDR1 SGHDT, CDR2 YYEEEE. V lost 1 base and J lost 3, with 7 bases in between. CDR3: CASSLRGKETQYF. The CDR3, as DNA: TGTGCCAGCAGCTTGCGAGGTAAAGAGACCCAGTACTTC.

The rearrangement uses TRBV30 and TRBJ1-6; 9 positions agree with TRBD1. V gave up 4 bases and J gave up 8 bases; unmatched junction bases: 9. Germline CDR1 reads GTSNPN; CDR2 reads SVGIG (reference sequence). CDR3 length: 15 amino acids. DNA of the CDR3: TGTGCCTGGAAGTTCCGGGACAGGGAGGATTCACCCCTCCACTTT. It encodes CAWKFRDREDSPLHF.

The J gene is TRBJ2-5, the V gene TRBV19; TRBD1 might be the D (6 bases). This CDR3 region has 14 residues. Germline V gene lookup returns CDR1 LNHDA and CDR2 SQIVND (reference sequence). With 4 bases removed from V and 2 bases from J, the gap between germline ends came to 11 bases. This CDR3 is CASSTYRAQETQYF. The CDR3 nucleotides are TGTGCCAGTAGTACGTACAGGGCTCAAGAGACCCAGTACTTC.

This chain links TRBV10-3 with TRBJ1-5, with D unresolved. The CDR3 has 13 residues. Germline CDR1 is ENHRY and CDR2 is SYGVKD. V lost 3 bases and J lost 3, with 6 bases in between. CDR3 residues: CAISDRDNQPQHF. The CDR3 region has the DNA TGTGCCATCAGTGATAGAGACAATCAGCCCCAGCATTTT.

The chain couples TRBV30 to TRBJ1-6; no clear D gene. V was cut by 1 base and J by 5 bases, with 9 bases left in between. The CDR3 is 14 residues long. Looked up from germline, CDR1 is GTSNPN and CDR2 is SVGIG (reference sequence). For the CDR3, the DNA is TGTGCCTGGAGTGGTACAGCACATAATTCACCCCTCCACTTT. This codes for CAWSGTAHNSPLHF.

This clone was observed a handful of times. The junction and the germline gene differ at one end; a read error may be behind it. The CDR3 nucleotides read TGCGCGACTTCACTGGCAGCCTCCTACAATGAGCAGTTCTTC. Translation: CATSLAASYNEQFF. The genes are TRBV6-5 and TRBJ2-1; D is ambiguous. The CDR3 length is 14 residues. Germline V gives CDR1 MNHEY, CDR2 SVGAGI.

This chain uses TRBV7-9 with TRBJ2-7; tentatively, D is TRBD1 (6 bases). The germline V gene has CDR1 SEHNR and CDR2 FQNEAQ (reference sequence). V was clipped by 1 base and J by 4 bases, with 11 bases between them. The CDR3 extends over 14 amino acids. CDR3 sequence: CASSLVGRGYEQYF. DNA for the CDR3: TGTGCCAGCAGCTTAGTTGGCAGGGGTTACGAGCAGTACTTC. The variable domain in full, with the rest retrieved from reference TRBV7-9 and TRBJ2-7, is DTGVSQNPRHKITKRGQNVTFRCDPISEHNRLYWYRQTLGQGPEFLTYFQNEAQLEKSRLLSDRFSAERPKGSFSTLEIQRTEQGDSAMYLCASSLVGRGYEQYFGPGTRLTVT.

The gene calls are TRBV7-9 and TRBJ2-7, with 8 bases identical to TRBD1. CDR1 is SEHNR and CDR2 is FQNEAQ in the germline V gene (reference sequence). V was pared by 5 bases and J by 3 bases, with 3 bases of the junction left unmatched. The CDR3 covers 13 residues. The CDR3 here is CASSGDRGYEQYF. The CDR3 nucleotides are TGTGCCAGCAGCGGCGACAGGGGCTACGAGCAGTACTTC.

This chain connects TRBV7-9 to TRBJ2-5, with 7 bases fitting TRBD2. The CDR3 consists of 15 residues. In germline, CDR1 is SEHNR, CDR2 FQNEAQ (reference sequence). Losses at the gene ends were 1 base for V and 4 bases for J; bases not matched to a gene: 6. The CDR3, as DNA: TGTGCCAGCAGCTTAGTGGGAGGGAAGGGAGAGACCCAGTACTTC. Protein: CASSLVGGKGETQYF.

This chain links TRBV7-8 with TRBJ2-5; 12 bases agree with TRBD2. The germline CDR1 and CDR2 sequences are SGHVS and FQNEAQ. This CDR3 comprises 14 residues. The V gene end was trimmed by 5 bases and the J gene end by 5 bases; junction bases not matched to a gene: 3. The CDR3 region is CASSPGTSGETQYF. The CDR3 DNA follows: TGTGCCAGCAGCCCAGGGACTAGCGGGGAGACCCAGTACTTC. The full variable domain, completed using reference TRBV7-8 and TRBJ2-5, is GAGVSQSPRYKVAKRGQDVALRCDPISGHVSLFWYQQALGQGPEFLTYFQNEAQLDKSGLPSDRFFAERPEGSVSTLKIQRTQQEDSAVYLCASSPGTSGETQYFGPGTRLLVL.

This chain connects TRBV4-2 to TRBJ2-1, with 8 bases that match TRBD2. In germline, CDR1 is LGHNA, CDR2 YNFKEQ. The CDR3 length is 16 residues. The J segment lost 0 bases and the V segment lost 6 bases, leaving 7 bases of the junction unmatched. DNA of the CDR3: TGTGCCAGCAGGGAGACTAGCGCGAGCTCCTACAATGAGCAGTTCTTC. It encodes CASRETSASSYNEQFF.

The V gene is TRBV27, the J gene TRBJ2-3, with 8 bases lining up with TRBD2. This CDR3 spans 17 amino acids. The germline V gene has CDR1 MNHEY and CDR2 SMNVEV (reference sequence). J gave up 0 bases and V 5 bases, and 10 bases lay outside the gene matches. The CDR3 loop reads CASSREGARVSTDTQYF. The CDR3, as DNA: TGTGCCAGCAGTCGGGAGGGTGCAAGGGTTAGCACAGATACGCAGTATTTT.